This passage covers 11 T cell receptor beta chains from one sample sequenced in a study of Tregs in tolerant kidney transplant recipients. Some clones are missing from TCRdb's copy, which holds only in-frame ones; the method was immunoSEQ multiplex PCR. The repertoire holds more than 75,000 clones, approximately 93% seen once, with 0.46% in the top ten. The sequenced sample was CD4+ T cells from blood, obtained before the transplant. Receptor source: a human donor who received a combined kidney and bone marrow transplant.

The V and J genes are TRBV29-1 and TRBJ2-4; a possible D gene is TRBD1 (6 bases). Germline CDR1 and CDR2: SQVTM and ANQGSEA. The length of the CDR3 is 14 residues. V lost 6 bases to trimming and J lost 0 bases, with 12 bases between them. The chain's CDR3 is CSVRHREAKNIQYF. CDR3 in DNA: TGCAGCGTGCGTCACAGGGAAGCCAAAAACATTCAGTACTTC.

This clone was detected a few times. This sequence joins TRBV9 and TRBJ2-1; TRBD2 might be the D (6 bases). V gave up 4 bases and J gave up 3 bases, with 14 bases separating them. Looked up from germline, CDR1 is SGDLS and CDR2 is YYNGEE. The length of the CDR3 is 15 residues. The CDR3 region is CASSYNLRGYNEQFF. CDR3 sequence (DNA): TGTGCCAGCAGCTATAACTTGCGGGGCTACAATGAGCAGTTCTTC.

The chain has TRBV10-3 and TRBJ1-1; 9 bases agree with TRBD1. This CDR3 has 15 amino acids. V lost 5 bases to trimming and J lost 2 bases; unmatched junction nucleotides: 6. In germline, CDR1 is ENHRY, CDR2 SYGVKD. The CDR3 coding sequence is TGTGCCATCAGTCCATGGACAGGGGTAAACACTGAAGCTTTCTTT. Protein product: CAISPWTGVNTEAFF.

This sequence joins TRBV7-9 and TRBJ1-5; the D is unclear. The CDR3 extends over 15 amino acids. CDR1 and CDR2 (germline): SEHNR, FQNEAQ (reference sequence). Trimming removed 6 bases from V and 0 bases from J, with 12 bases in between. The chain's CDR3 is CASSPGGYSNQPQHF. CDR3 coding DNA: TGTGCCAGCAGTCCAGGAGGCTATAGCAATCAGCCCCAGCATTTT.

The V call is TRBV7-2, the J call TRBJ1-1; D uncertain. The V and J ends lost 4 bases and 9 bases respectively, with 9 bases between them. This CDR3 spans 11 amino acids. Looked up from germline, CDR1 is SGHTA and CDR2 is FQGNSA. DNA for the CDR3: TGTGCCAGCAGCTCCTATGGTAAAGCTTTCTTT. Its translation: CASSSYGKAFF.

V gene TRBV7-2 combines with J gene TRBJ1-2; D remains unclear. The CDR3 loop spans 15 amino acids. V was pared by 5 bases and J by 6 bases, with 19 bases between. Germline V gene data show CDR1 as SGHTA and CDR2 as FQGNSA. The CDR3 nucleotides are TGTGCCAGCAGCCGAAAGTCACACACAGAAAATGGCTACACCTTC. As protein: CASSRKSHTENGYTF. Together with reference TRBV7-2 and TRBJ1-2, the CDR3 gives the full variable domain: GAGVSQSPSNKVTEKGKDVELRCDPISGHTALYWYRQSLGQGLEFLIYFQGNSAPDKSGLPSDRFSAERTGGSVSTLTIQRTQQEDSAVYLCASSRKSHTENGYTFGSGTRLTVV.

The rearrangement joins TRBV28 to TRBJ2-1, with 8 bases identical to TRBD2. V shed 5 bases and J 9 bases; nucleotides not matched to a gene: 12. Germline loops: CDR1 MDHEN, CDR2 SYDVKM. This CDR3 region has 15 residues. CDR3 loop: CASSRGTRDNSEQFF. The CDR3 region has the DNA TGTGCCAGCAGTCGTGGGACTAGGGACAACAGTGAGCAGTTCTTC.

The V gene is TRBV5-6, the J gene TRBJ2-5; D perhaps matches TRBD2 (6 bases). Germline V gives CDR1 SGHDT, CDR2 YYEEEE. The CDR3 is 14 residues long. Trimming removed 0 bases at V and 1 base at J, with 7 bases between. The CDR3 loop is CASSLGGVQETQYF. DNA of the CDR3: TGTGCCAGCAGCTTGGGGGGGGTCCAAGAGACCCAGTACTTC.

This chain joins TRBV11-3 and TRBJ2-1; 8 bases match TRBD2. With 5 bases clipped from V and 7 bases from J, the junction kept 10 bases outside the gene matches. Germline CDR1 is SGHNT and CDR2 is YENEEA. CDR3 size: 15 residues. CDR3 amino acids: CASSPIAGSRNEQFF. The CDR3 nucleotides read TGTGCCAGCAGCCCAATAGCGGGAAGTCGGAATGAGCAGTTCTTC.

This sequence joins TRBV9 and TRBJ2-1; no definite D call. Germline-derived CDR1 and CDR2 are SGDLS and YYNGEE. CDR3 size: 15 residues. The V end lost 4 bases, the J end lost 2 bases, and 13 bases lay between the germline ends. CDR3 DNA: TGTGCCAGCAGCCCCAGGCCCCAGACCTACAATGAGCAGTTCTTC. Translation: CASSPRPQTYNEQFF.

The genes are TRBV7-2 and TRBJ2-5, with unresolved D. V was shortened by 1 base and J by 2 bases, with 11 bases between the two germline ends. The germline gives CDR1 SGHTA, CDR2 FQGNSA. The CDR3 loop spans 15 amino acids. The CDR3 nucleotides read TGTGCCAGCAGCTTAGGTAACTCCTTGCAAGAGACCCAGTACTTC. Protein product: CASSLGNSLQETQYF.